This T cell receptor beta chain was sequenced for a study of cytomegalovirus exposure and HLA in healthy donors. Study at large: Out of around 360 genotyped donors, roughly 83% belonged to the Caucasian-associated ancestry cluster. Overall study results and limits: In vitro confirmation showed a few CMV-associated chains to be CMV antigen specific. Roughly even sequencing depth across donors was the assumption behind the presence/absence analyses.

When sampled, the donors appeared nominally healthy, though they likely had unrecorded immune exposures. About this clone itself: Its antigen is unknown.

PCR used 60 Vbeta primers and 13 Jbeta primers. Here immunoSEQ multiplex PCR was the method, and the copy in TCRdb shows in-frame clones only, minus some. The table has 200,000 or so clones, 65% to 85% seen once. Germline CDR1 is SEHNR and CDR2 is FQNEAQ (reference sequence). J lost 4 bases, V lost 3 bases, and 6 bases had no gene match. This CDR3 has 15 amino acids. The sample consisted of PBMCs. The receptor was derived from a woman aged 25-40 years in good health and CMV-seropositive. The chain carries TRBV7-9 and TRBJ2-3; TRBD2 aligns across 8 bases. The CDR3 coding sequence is TGTGCCAGCAGCTTCAGCGGGAGTGGGGCAGATACGCAGTATTTT. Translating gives CASSFSGSGADTQYF.